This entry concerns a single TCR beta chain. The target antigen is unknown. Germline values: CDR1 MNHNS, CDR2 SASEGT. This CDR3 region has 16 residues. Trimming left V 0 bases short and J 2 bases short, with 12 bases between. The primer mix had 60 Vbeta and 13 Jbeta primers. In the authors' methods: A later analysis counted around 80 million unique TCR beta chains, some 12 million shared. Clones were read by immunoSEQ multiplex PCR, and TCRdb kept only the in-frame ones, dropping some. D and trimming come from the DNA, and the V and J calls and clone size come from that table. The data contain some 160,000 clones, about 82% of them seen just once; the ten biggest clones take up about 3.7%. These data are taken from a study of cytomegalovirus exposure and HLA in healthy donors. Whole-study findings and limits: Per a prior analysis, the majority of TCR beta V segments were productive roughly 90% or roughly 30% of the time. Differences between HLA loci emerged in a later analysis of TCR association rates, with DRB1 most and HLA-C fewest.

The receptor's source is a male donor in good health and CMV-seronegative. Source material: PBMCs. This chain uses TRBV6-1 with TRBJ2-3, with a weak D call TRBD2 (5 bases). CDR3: CASSEALRGATDTQYF. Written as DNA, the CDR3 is TGTGCCAGCAGTGAAGCGCTTCGGGGAGCCACAGATACGCAGTATTTT.